This TCR beta chain appears in the sequencing data of a study of T cells after yellow fever vaccination. Findings and limits, study-wide: Post-booster repertoires again held most primary-vaccination clones (just under 97% CD4, around 90% CD8). Contamination by abundant bulk-population clonotypes could be present in FACS-sorted repertoires.

The TCR cDNA carried a universal primer site and UMIs from 5'RACE template switching. TCRdb recomputed calls from the 5' RACE reads with MiXCR, one row per CDR3 protein. This sample yields some 560,000 distinct CDR3 sequences, of which less than 20% are seen a single time; approximately 15% belongs to the top ten. For this clonotype: Antigen: not known.

This CDR3 is 14 amino acids long. Germline V gene sequence: CDR1 SGHTA, CDR2 FQGNSA. V trimming: 5 bases; J trimming: 3 bases; junction bases outside the gene matches: 7. The source of this sequence is a man aged 18 to 30 who received the YFV17D yellow fever vaccine. The V and J genes are TRBV7-2 and TRBJ2-7; 7 bases match TRBD1. Sequences were derived from PBMCs, sampled more than 4 days after the first yellow fever vaccination. This CDR3 is CASSAQGIGYEQYF. In DNA, the CDR3 is TGTGCCAGCAGCGCACAGGGGATCGGCTACGAGCAGTACTTC.